This T cell receptor (beta chain) was recorded in a study of T cells in Graves' hyperthyroidism and ophthalmopathy. Whole-study context: Before any treatment, at initial diagnosis, peripheral blood was collected.

Regions amplified from RNA transcripts were the TCR beta CDR3 regions. The study used the HTBI primer set for a first-round RT-PCR of the TCR CDR3. TCRdb ran MiXCR on the multiplex PCR reads and lists one entry per CDR3 protein. The sample has a few hundred thousand distinct CDR3 sequences, roughly 15% seen once. Among the patients, aged 18 to 65, hyperthyroidism was newly diagnosed and had lasted under 2 months. Clinical symptoms, serum thyroxine, TRAb, thyroid ultrasound and orbital computed tomography established diagnosis. This clonotype occurred many times. The germline CDR1 and CDR2 sequences are MNHEY and SMNVEV (reference sequence). The CDR3 totals 16 residues. V was pared by 5 bases and J by 7 bases, with 16 bases of the junction left unmatched.

The sequence was collected from a woman aged 40 to 49 with Graves' hyperthyroidism that later progressed to Graves' ophthalmopathy. The sequenced sample was blood. The chain joins TRBV27 to TRBJ1-1; 7 bases fit TRBD1. The CDR3 DNA is TGTGCCAGCAGTCCCCGGGGAGCAGGGGGGCGACTTGAAGCTTTCTTT. Residues: CASSPRGAGGRLEAFF.